The 10 T cell receptor beta chains presented below share a single source sample, sequenced in a study of T cells in tuberculosis. Cells were sorted from thawed PBMC rested overnight and stained with GMM-loaded CD1B tetramer, viability dye and anti-CD3. CD1B tetramers were loaded with Rhodococcus equi-derived C32 glucose monomycolate. The data were produced by immunoSEQ multiplex PCR, yet TCRdb's version contains in-frame clones alone and is incomplete. The table lists 55,000 to 70,000 clones, under 90% of them singletons, with 9.5% to 15% in the top ten. Sequencing was carried out using CD1b-GMM tetramer-negative cells sorted from PBMCs. These receptors came from an adult woman with latent tuberculosis.

The sample holds one count of this clone. The V call is TRBV27, the J call TRBJ2-3, with TRBD2 matching 9 bases. Looked up from germline, CDR1 is MNHEY and CDR2 is SMNVEV (reference sequence). J was trimmed by 5 bases and V by 0 bases; bases with no gene match: 9. The CDR3 extends over 17 amino acids. The chain's CDR3 is CASSLSNPGLAKDTQYF. In DNA, the CDR3 is TGTGCCAGCAGTTTATCGAACCCGGGACTAGCAAAAGATACGCAGTATTTT.

CDR3 amino acids: CASSLRGRDTFYEQYF. CDR3 bases: TGTGCCAGCAGCTTACGTGGCAGGGACACGTTCTACGAGCAGTACTTC. V usage is TRBV7-2 and J usage is TRBJ2-7; possibly TRBD1 for D (6 bases). The length of the CDR3 is 16 residues. Trimming pared 2 bases from V and 3 bases from J, leaving 17 bases between. Looked up from germline, CDR1 is SGHTA and CDR2 is FQGNSA.

V gene TRBV28 combines with J gene TRBJ2-2; 8 bases are a match to TRBD1. This CDR3 is built from 14 residues. V dropped 8 bases and J dropped 7; count of bases not matched to a gene: 9. The germline gives CDR1 MDHEN, CDR2 SYDVKM. The CDR3 nucleotides read TGTGCCAGCTTGCAGGGGGCAATGCGCGGGGAGCTGTTTTTT. Translation gives CASLQGAMRGELFF.

The chain couples TRBV28 to TRBJ1-2, with 8 bases that match TRBD1. Germline V gives CDR1 MDHEN, CDR2 SYDVKM. This CDR3 has 14 amino acids. The V and J ends lost 2 bases and 4 bases, in that order; junction bases with no gene match: 3. This chain's CDR3 is CASSLEDRVYGYTF. The CDR3 DNA reads TGTGCCAGCAGTTTAGAGGACAGGGTCTATGGCTACACCTTC.

The chain joins TRBV7-2 to TRBJ2-3, with TRBD1 matching over 8 bases. The CDR3 spans 14 residues. J lost 3 bases, V lost 4 bases, and 3 bases had no gene match. Per germline, CDR1 SGHTA and CDR2 FQGNSA. The chain's CDR3 is CASSSGQGTDTQYF. CDR3 bases: TGTGCCAGCAGCTCTGGACAGGGAACAGATACGCAGTATTTT. The full variable domain, completed using reference TRBV7-2 and TRBJ2-3, is GAGVSQSPSNKVTEKGKDVELRCDPISGHTALYWYRQSLGQGLEFLIYFQGNSAPDKSGLPSDRFSAERTGGSVSTLTIQRTQQEDSAVYLCASSSGQGTDTQYFGPGTRLTVL.

The V gene is TRBV6-1, the J gene TRBJ2-7; TRBD1 is a possible D gene (5 bases). The CDR3 totals 13 residues. The germline V gene has CDR1 MNHNS and CDR2 SASEGT. Trimming pared 9 bases from V and 0 bases from J, leaving 12 bases between. CDR3 sequence reads: CASILDISYEQYF. CDR3 in DNA: TGTGCCAGTATCCTGGACATCTCCTACGAGCAGTACTTC.

CDR3 DNA sequence: TGTGCCAGCAGTTTCCTGGACAGGGCTTCCAGTGGCTACACCTTC. This sequence encodes CASSFLDRASSGYTF. V usage is TRBV6-5 and J usage is TRBJ1-2; 8 positions agree with TRBD1. Germline-derived CDR1 and CDR2 are MNHEY and SVGAGI. V was pared by 4 bases and J by 7 bases, with 11 bases of the junction left unmatched. CDR3 length equals 15 residues.

The DNA of the CDR3 is TGTGCCAGCAGTGAAGGGAGACTCGCTTTCTTT. Amino acid sequence: CASSEGRLAFF. This chain links TRBV25-1 with TRBJ1-1, with no clear D. CDR3 length: 11 residues. Germline assignment: CDR1 MGHDK and CDR2 SYGVNS. The V end lost 2 bases, the J end lost 11 bases, and 9 bases lay between the germline ends.

The chain uses TRBV27 and TRBJ2-6; TRBD1 aligns across 10 bases. Germline-derived CDR1 and CDR2 are MNHEY and SMNVEV (reference sequence). The CDR3 loop spans 18 amino acids. V was pared by 6 bases and J by 4 bases, with 12 bases of the junction left unmatched. The CDR3 reads CASSPRTGGISGANVLTF. CDR3 DNA sequence: TGTGCCAGCAGCCCCCGGACAGGGGGTATATCGGGGGCCAACGTCCTGACTTTC.

V usage is TRBV5-1 and J usage is TRBJ2-5; 9 nucleotides match TRBD1. Germline V gene sequence: CDR1 SGHRS, CDR2 YFSETQ. The CDR3 contains 14 residues. V trimming: 4 bases; J trimming: 5 bases; junction bases outside the gene matches: 6. DNA for the CDR3: TGCGCCAGCAGCCTGGGACAGGGTTGGGAGACCCAGTACTTC. This translates into CASSLGQGWETQYF.